This entry concerns a single T cell receptor (beta chain). This sample was included in a study of CD8 T cells in Susac syndrome. Random hexamers were used to reverse transcribe an amount of roughly 0.45 to 1 ug RNA. Across 54 Vbeta and 13 Jbeta, TCR beta CDR3 was amplified with immunoSEQ multiplex PCR. TCRdb re-called the immunoSEQ multiplex PCR reads through MiXCR, storing one row per CDR3 protein. In the table there are about 140,000 distinct CDR3 sequences, 90% to 95% of which are singletons. CDR3 size: 16 residues. The germline V gene has CDR1 MNHEY and CDR2 SMNVEV (reference sequence). J was trimmed by 8 bases and V by 5 bases; bases with no gene match: 9.

The TCR originated in a human donor with multiple sclerosis. The sequencing input was CD4+ T cells from PBMCs. This rearrangement joins TRBV27 to TRBJ2-1, with 13 positions matching TRBD2. The CDR3 spells CASSPTTSGRSHEQFF. The CDR3 coding sequence is TGTGCCAGCAGTCCTACGACTAGCGGGAGGTCCCATGAGCAGTTCTTC.